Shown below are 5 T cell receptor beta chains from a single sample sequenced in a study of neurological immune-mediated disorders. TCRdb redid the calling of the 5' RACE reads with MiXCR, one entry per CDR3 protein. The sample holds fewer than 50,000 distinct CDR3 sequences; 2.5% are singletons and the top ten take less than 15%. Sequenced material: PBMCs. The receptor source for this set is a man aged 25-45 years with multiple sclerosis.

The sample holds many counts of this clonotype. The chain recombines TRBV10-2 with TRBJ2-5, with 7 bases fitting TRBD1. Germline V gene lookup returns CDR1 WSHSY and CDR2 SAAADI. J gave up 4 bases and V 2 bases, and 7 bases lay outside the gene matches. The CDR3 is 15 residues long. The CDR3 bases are TGCGCCAGCAGTGAGCCCCAACCAGGGGGAGAGACCCAGTACTTC. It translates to CASSEPQPGGETQYF.

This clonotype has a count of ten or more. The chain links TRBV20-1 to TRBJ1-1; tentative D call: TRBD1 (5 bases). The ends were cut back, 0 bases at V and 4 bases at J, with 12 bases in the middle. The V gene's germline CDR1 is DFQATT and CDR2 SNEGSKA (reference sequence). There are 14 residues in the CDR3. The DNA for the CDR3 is TGCAGTGCTAGAGATCCGTGGGGGATCACTGAAGCTTTCTTT. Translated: CSARDPWGITEAFF.

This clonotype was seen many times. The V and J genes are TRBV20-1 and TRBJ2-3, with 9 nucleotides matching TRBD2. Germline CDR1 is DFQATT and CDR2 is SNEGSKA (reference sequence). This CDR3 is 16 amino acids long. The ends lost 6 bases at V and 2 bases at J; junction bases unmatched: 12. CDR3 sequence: CSAPKYAGGTTDTQYF. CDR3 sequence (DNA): TGCAGTGCACCTAAATACGCGGGAGGGACCACAGATACGCAGTATTTT.

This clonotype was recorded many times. This chain's CDR3 is CASSDWDREDTEAFF. The CDR3 DNA follows: TGTGCCAGCAGCGATTGGGACAGGGAGGACACTGAAGCTTTCTTT. The rearrangement links TRBV7-9 to TRBJ1-1; 9 bases fit TRBD1. The V and J ends lost 5 bases and 3 bases, in that order; junction bases with no gene match: 7. CDR1 is SEHNR, CDR2 FQNEAQ, per germline (reference sequence). The CDR3 sequence is 15 residues long.

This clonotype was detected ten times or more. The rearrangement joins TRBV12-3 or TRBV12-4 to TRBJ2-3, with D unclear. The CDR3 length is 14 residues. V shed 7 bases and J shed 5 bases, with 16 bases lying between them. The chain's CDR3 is CASNHRPGRDTQYF. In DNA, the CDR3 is TGTGCCAGCAACCACCGGCCTGGACGAGATACGCAGTATTTT.